Below are 32 T cell receptor beta chains sequenced from a single sample in a study of T-cell memory formation after mild COVID-19. TCRdb analysed the 5' RACE reads with MiXCR anew, one entry per CDR3 protein. The table includes around 200,000 distinct CDR3 sequences, approximately 18% detected once. Sequencing was done on a sample of PBMCs or a T cell subset sorted from them (not recorded which). These receptors all stem from a man younger than 30 who had mild COVID-19 (a few samples of this study predate the infection). Cell type and time point are not known.

This clonotype was counted between two and nine times. Here the CDR3 DNA reads TGTGCCAGCAGCCCGGGGGGGCGGAATGAGCAGTTCTTC. This encodes CASSPGGRNEQFF. The chain employs TRBV7-3 and TRBJ2-1; 8 bases map to TRBD2. V gave up 5 bases and J gave up 7 bases; unmatched junction bases: 4. The germline V gene encodes CDR1 SGHTA and CDR2 FQGTGA. The length of the CDR3 is 13 residues.

The chain's CDR3 is CASSPTTGQGPRPLHF. The CDR3 DNA reads as TGTGCCAGCTCACCAACGACGGGACAGGGGCCGAGACCCCTCCACTTT. The chain uses TRBV18 and TRBJ1-6; 10 bases align to TRBD1. In germline, CDR1 is KGHSH, CDR2 LQKENI. The CDR3 runs to 16 residues. Germline trimming cut 2 bases from V and 12 bases from J; bases unmatched to any gene: 10. Full variable domain (outside the CDR3, taken from reference TRBV18 and TRBJ1-6): NAGVMQNPRHLVRRRGQEARLRCSPMKGHSHVYWYRQLPEEGLKFMVYLQKENIIDESGMPKERFSAEFPKEGPSILRIQQVVRGDSAAYFCASSPTTGQGPRPLHFGNGTRLTVT.

The V gene is TRBV2, the J gene TRBJ2-2; 7 bases align to TRBD1. Germline CDR1 is SNHLY and CDR2 is FYNNEI. Trimming cost V 6 bases and J 6 bases; bases outside gene matches: 1. This CDR3 has 12 amino acids. CDR3 nucleotides: TGTGCCAGCAGACAGGGGCCCGGGGAGCTGTTTTTT. It encodes CASRQGPGELFF.

The CDR3 region is CASSLAGTGSYEQYV. The CDR3 DNA sequence: TGTGCCAGCAGCTTAGCAGGGACAGGGTCCTACGAGCAGTACGTC. The V call is TRBV11-2, the J call TRBJ2-7; TRBD1 matches at 9 bases. CDR3 size: 15 residues. Losses at the gene ends were 1 base for V and 1 base for J; bases not matched to a gene: 2. The germline CDR1 and CDR2 sequences are SGHAT and FQNNGV.

V gene TRBV7-3 combines with J gene TRBJ2-3, with a tentative D call TRBD1 (5 bases). The CDR3 consists of 16 residues. Looked up from germline, CDR1 is SGHTA and CDR2 is FQGTGA. V was pared by 2 bases and J by 0 bases, with 12 bases between. The CDR3 DNA is TGTGCCAGCAGCTTAGGCGTTGACAGTAGCACAGATACGCAGTATTTT. Translated: CASSLGVDSSTDTQYF.

The chain links TRBV7-2 to TRBJ2-4; D not certain. This CDR3 is built from 14 residues. V was trimmed by 2 bases and J by 1 base, leaving 6 bases between them. Germline V gene lookup returns CDR1 SGHTA and CDR2 FQGNSA. CDR3: CASSLLGAKNIQYF. The CDR3 DNA reads TGTGCCAGCAGCTTACTAGGGGCCAAAAACATTCAGTACTTC.

This chain connects TRBV2 to TRBJ2-4, with D hard to call. Trimming shortened V by 5 bases and J by 11 bases, and 10 bases separated the two germline ends. This CDR3 is built from 11 residues. The germline V gene encodes CDR1 SNHLY and CDR2 FYNNEI. The CDR3, as DNA: TGTGCCAGCAGTCCATTCGCGGTTCAGTACTTC. Protein product: CASSPFAVQYF.

This clonotype appeared a few times. The J gene is TRBJ2-2, the V gene TRBV4-3, with D tentatively TRBD1 (5 bases). V was cut by 0 bases and J by 0 bases, with 8 bases left in between. CDR1 is LGHNA, CDR2 YSLEER, per germline. The CDR3 consists of 16 residues. CDR3 nucleotides: TGCGCCAGCAGCCAAGATCCGACAGCGAACACCGGGGAGCTGTTTTTT. Amino acids: CASSQDPTANTGELFF.

This clonotype has just a few counts. V is TRBV5-1 and J is TRBJ2-6; the match to TRBD1 covers 8 bases. The CDR3 has 17 amino acids. Germline trimming cut 5 bases from V and 1 base from J; bases unmatched to any gene: 8. CDR1 and CDR2 from the germline V gene are SGHRS and YFSETQ. The CDR3 coding sequence is TGCGCCAGCAGTCCCGGACAGGGTGGGTCTGGGGCCAACGTCCTGACTTTC. Translation gives CASSPGQGGSGANVLTF.

The rearrangement joins TRBV9 to TRBJ2-5; 8 bases fit TRBD2. V trimming: 10 bases; J trimming: 5 bases; junction bases outside the gene matches: 10. The CDR3 is 13 amino acids. CDR1 SGDLS and CDR2 YYNGEE come from the germline V gene. In DNA form, the CDR3 reads TGTGCCTCCGCCGGGGGGGCACGGGAGACCCAGTACTTC. It encodes CASAGGARETQYF.

This clonotype was picked up many times. The gene calls are TRBV18 and TRBJ1-1, with unresolved D. The CDR3 has 14 residues. Germline V gene sequence: CDR1 KGHSH, CDR2 LQKENI. Trimming took off 6 bases at V and 1 base at J, with 12 bases between the two ends. CDR3 DNA: TGTGCCAGCTCCCCTGGGCCGGGGAACACTGAAGCTTTCTTT. It is translated as CASSPGPGNTEAFF. The full variable domain, completed using reference TRBV18 and TRBJ1-1, is NAGVMQNPRHLVRRRGQEARLRCSPMKGHSHVYWYRQLPEEGLKFMVYLQKENIIDESGMPKERFSAEFPKEGPSILRIQQVVRGDSAAYFCASSPGPGNTEAFFGQGTRLTVV.

The J gene is TRBJ2-1, the V gene TRBV20-1, with 11 bases identical to TRBD2. V lost 5 bases and J lost 4; bases outside the gene matches: 10. In germline, CDR1 is DFQATT, CDR2 SNEGSKA (reference sequence). The CDR3 covers 16 residues. The chain's CDR3 is CSAAGLAGGWYNEQFF. The CDR3 region has the DNA TGCAGTGCTGCGGGATTAGCGGGGGGGTGGTACAATGAGCAGTTCTTC.

This clonotype appeared a few times. This chain joins TRBV7-3 and TRBJ2-2; tentatively, D is TRBD2 (6 bases). Germline V CDR1 and CDR2: SGHTA, FQGTGA. The CDR3 has 16 residues. Trimming left V 4 bases short and J 3 bases short, with 15 bases between. The CDR3 sequence: CASSSRPGAHTGELFF. Here the CDR3 DNA reads TGTGCCAGCAGCTCCCGACCGGGAGCTCACACCGGGGAGCTGTTTTTT.

The gene calls are TRBV25-1 and TRBJ1-4, with TRBD1 matching over 7 bases. Looked up from germline, CDR1 is MGHDK and CDR2 is SYGVNS. The CDR3 is 14 residues long. J was trimmed by 8 bases and V by 8 bases; bases with no gene match: 11. DNA for the CDR3: TGTGCCAGCGGGCTTGGGACAGATGACGAAAAACTGTTTTTT. Residues: CASGLGTDDEKLFF.

The J gene is TRBJ1-4, the V gene TRBV20-1; D remains ambiguous. The CDR3 is 13 amino acids. V was clipped by 4 bases and J by 5 bases, with 11 bases between them. Germline V gives CDR1 DFQATT, CDR2 SNEGSKA (reference sequence). In DNA form, the CDR3 reads TGCAGTGCTAAGCAGGACGGAAATGAAAAACTGTTTTTT. This sequence encodes CSAKQDGNEKLFF.

This clonotype was seen once. The V and J genes are TRBV11-2 and TRBJ2-7; D is uncertain. The CDR3 length is 15 residues. The germline gives CDR1 SGHAT, CDR2 FQNNGV. The ends were cut back, 5 bases at V and 1 base at J, with 15 bases in the middle. The CDR3 coding sequence is TGTGCCAGCAGCGAATCGTCAGGCCTGTCCTACGAGCAGTACTTC. It specifies CASSESSGLSYEQYF. The full variable domain, in which reference TRBV11-2 and TRBJ2-7 provide the parts outside the CDR3, is EAGVAQSPRYKIIEKRQSVAFWCNPISGHATLYWYQQILGQGPKLLIQFQNNGVVDDSQLPKDRFSAERLKGVDSTLKIQPAKLEDSAVYLCASSESSGLSYEQYFGPGTRLTVT.

This clonotype was counted a few times. The rearrangement joins TRBV6-6 to TRBJ1-4; 7 bases map to TRBD1. In germline, CDR1 is MNHNY, CDR2 SVGAGI (reference sequence). With V trimmed by 6 bases and J by 5 bases, 3 bases remained unmatched. The CDR3 is 13 residues long. In nucleotides, the CDR3 is TGTGCCAGCAGAACAGGGGCGAATGAAAAACTGTTTTTT. As protein: CASRTGANEKLFF.

J is TRBJ1-5 and V is TRBV12-3 or TRBV12-4, with D possibly being TRBD1 (5 bases). Trimming took off 5 bases at V and 5 bases at J, with 13 bases between the two ends. The CDR3 has 14 amino acids. CDR3 DNA sequence: TGTGCCAGCAGTCTCAGGGAGGCCTATCAGCCCCAGCATTTT. This translates into CASSLREAYQPQHF.

The V call is TRBV3-1, the J call TRBJ1-1; 8 bases are shared with TRBD1. Trimming at V came to 1 base and at J to 7 bases, leaving 8 bases not matched to a gene. Germline-derived CDR1 and CDR2 are LGHDT and YNNKEL (reference sequence). This CDR3 comprises 15 residues. For the CDR3, the DNA is TGTGCCAGCAGCCAAGCGAGACAGGGGACTAGTGAAGCTTTCTTT. Encoded protein: CASSQARQGTSEAFF.

This clonotype was seen only a few times. The V gene is TRBV5-1, the J gene TRBJ2-2; the D gene is possibly TRBD1 (6 bases). This CDR3 is 16 amino acids long. CDR1 is SGHRS, CDR2 YFSETQ, per germline. The V gene lost 0 bases and the J gene lost 6 bases, with 15 bases spanning the gap. CDR3 sequence: CASSLEEGRGSGELFF. CDR3 DNA: TGCGCCAGCAGCTTGGAAGAGGGCAGGGGTTCCGGGGAGCTGTTTTTT.

The gene calls are TRBV30 and TRBJ2-1, with TRBD1 matching 7 bases. Germline-derived CDR1 and CDR2 are GTSNPN and SVGIG (reference sequence). This CDR3 region has 14 residues. The J segment lost 9 bases and the V segment lost 4 bases, leaving 12 bases of the junction unmatched. The DNA for the CDR3 is TGTGCCTGGATGAGGGGGCCGATTAGTGGTGAGCAGTTCTTC. It codes for CAWMRGPISGEQFF.

This clonotype was observed a few times. The V and J genes are TRBV7-9 and TRBJ2-3; D assignment may be TRBD1 or TRBD2 (6 bases each). V was clipped by 5 bases and J by 2 bases, with 14 bases between them. This CDR3 contains 15 residues. Germline values: CDR1 SEHNR, CDR2 FQNEAQ (reference sequence). CDR3 nucleotides: TGTGCCAGCAGCCCTTATGGGGGGCACACAGATACGCAGTATTTT. Its protein is CASSPYGGHTDTQYF.

As DNA, the CDR3 is TGTGCCAGCAGCTTAAATGGGGCGTACGAGCAGTACTTC. This translates into CASSLNGAYEQYF. This chain joins TRBV7-3 and TRBJ2-7; TRBD1 is a possible D gene (5 bases). V dropped 1 base and J dropped 4 bases, with 8 bases sitting between them. In germline, CDR1 is SGHTA, CDR2 FQGTGA. The CDR3 contains 13 residues.

This clonotype was seen a few times. V and J are TRBV28 and TRBJ1-5; maybe TRBD1 (5 bases). The CDR3 has 14 amino acids. Germline CDR1 is MDHEN and CDR2 is SYDVKM. Trimming cost V 4 bases and J 7 bases, with 14 bases left between them. The CDR3 protein is CASSSRGGGQPQHF. CDR3 nucleotides: TGTGCCAGCAGTTCACGGGGGGGAGGGCAGCCCCAGCATTTT.

The J gene is TRBJ1-6, the V gene TRBV5-1, with TRBD1 identical over 10 bases. Losses at the gene ends were 4 bases for V and 6 bases for J; bases not matched to a gene: 7. The CDR3 contains 16 residues. Germline CDR1 and CDR2: SGHRS and YFSETQ. For the CDR3, the DNA is TGCGCCAGCAGCGTGACAGGGGGCGCGGGTAATTCACCCCTCCACTTT. Translated, it gives CASSVTGGAGNSPLHF.

This clonotype was counted between two and nine times. CDR3 coding DNA: TGTGCCAGCAGTTACCGGAACCGGCCAAACATTCAGTACTTC. It translates to CASSYRNRPNIQYF. This sequence joins TRBV6-2 or TRBV6-3 and TRBJ2-4; D gene ambiguous. This CDR3 has 14 amino acids. V was cut by 2 bases and J by 6 bases, with 11 bases left in between. The germline gives CDR1 MNHEY, CDR2 SVGEGT.

A few counts support this clonotype. The chain joins TRBV6-5 to TRBJ1-6; D may be TRBD1 (5 bases). The CDR3 covers 16 residues. The V and J ends lost 5 bases and 6 bases respectively, with 17 bases between them. CDR1 is MNHEY and CDR2 is SVGAGI in the germline V gene. The CDR3 coding sequence is TGTGCCAGCAGTCTTGCACCGGGACCGAGTAATTCACCCCTCCACTTT. Protein product: CASSLAPGPSNSPLHF.

This clonotype was seen a few times. The rearrangement links TRBV12-3 or TRBV12-4 to TRBJ2-2; no reliable D call. The CDR3 contains 14 residues. V was cut by 6 bases and J by 1 base, with 9 bases left in between. CDR3 DNA sequence: TGTGCCAGCAGGCCCCTGCAGAACACCGGGGAGCTGTTTTTT. The encoded protein is CASRPLQNTGELFF.

This clonotype showed up just a few times. The gene calls are TRBV10-3 and TRBJ2-3; 12 bases are shared with TRBD1. This CDR3 comprises 14 residues. After removal of 6 bases from V and 3 bases from J, the junction contained 1 base not matched to a gene. Germline V gives CDR1 ENHRY, CDR2 SYGVKD. CDR3 coding DNA: TGTGCCATCAGGGGACAGGGGGCGACAGATACGCAGTATTTT. Amino acids: CAIRGQGATDTQYF.

This clonotype was seen only a few times. The chain uses TRBV7-9 and TRBJ1-4; a weak D match, TRBD1 (6 bases). CDR3 length: 15 residues. Trimming took 3 bases from V and 7 from J, leaving 15 bases between them. Germline loops: CDR1 SEHNR, CDR2 FQNEAQ (reference sequence). The CDR3 DNA follows: TGTGCCAGCAGCTTGTTCGGGGGCGGTTCTGAAAAACTGTTTTTT. This translates into CASSLFGGGSEKLFF.

The chain's CDR3 is CASSPVGQGGTEAFF. The CDR3 DNA follows: TGTGCCAGCTCACCTGTGGGACAGGGGGGCACTGAAGCTTTCTTT. The V and J genes are TRBV18 and TRBJ1-1; TRBD1 matches 11 bases. The CDR3 runs 15 residues. Germline loops: CDR1 KGHSH, CDR2 LQKENI. V shed 3 bases, J shed 4 bases, and the junction held 4 bases outside the gene matches.

In this sample, this clonotype turned up a few times. The chain links TRBV7-3 to TRBJ2-2, with D uncertain. Germline V gives CDR1 SGHTA, CDR2 FQGTGA. CDR3 length equals 12 residues. Trimming cost V 1 base and J 6 bases, with 3 bases left between them. The CDR3 region is CASSLRPGELFF. The DNA for the CDR3 is TGTGCCAGCAGCTTAAGGCCCGGGGAGCTGTTTTTT.